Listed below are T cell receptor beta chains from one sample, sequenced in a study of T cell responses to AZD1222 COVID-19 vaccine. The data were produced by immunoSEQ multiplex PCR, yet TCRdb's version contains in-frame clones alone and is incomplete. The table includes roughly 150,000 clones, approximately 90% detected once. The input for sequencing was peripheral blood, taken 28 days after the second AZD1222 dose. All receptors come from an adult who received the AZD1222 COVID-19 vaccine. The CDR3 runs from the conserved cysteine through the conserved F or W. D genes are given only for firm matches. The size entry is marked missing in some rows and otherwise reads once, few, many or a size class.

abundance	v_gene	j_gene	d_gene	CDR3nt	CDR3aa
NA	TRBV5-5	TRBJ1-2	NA	TGTGCCAGCAGCGCGGGACCACCGTATACCTATGGCTACACCTTC	CASSAGPPYTYGYTF
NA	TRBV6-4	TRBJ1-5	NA	TGTGCCAGCAGTGCGCCAGTAAGCTATAGCAATCAGCCCCAGCATTTT	CASSAPVSYSNQPQHF
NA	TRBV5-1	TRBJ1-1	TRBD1	TGCGCCAGCAGCAACACGGGACAGACCACTGAAGCTTTCTTT	CASSNTGQTTEAFF
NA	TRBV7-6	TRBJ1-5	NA	TGTGCCAGCAGCTACCCCGGCGATCGATATCAGCCCCAGCATTTT	CASSYPGDRYQPQHF
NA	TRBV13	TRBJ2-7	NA	TGTGCCAGCAGCTTCGGGACAATTTCTCGAAACGAGCAGTACTTC	CASSFGTISRNEQYF
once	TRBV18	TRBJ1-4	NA	TGTGCCAGCTCACTCCAGGCCGCGACGGCGAATGAAAAACTGTTTTTT	CASSLQAATANEKLFF
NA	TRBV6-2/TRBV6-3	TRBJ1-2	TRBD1	TGTGCCAGCAGTCAACCATACGGGACAGGGCATTATGGCTACACCTTC	CASSQPYGTGHYGYTF
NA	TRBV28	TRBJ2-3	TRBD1	TGTGCCAGCAGCTATCGGACAGGATCCACAGATACGCAGTATTTT	CASSYRTGSTDTQYF
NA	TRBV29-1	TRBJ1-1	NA	TGCAGCGCCAAGTCGCTGAACACTGAAGCTTTCTTT	CSAKSLNTEAFF
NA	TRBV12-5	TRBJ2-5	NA	TGTGCTAGTGGTTTGGCAGGGGACACCGAAGAGACCCAGTACTTC	CASGLAGDTEETQYF
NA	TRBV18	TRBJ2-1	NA	TGTGCCAGCTCCCCCGTACAGGGTACCAATGAGCAGTTCTTC	CASSPVQGTNEQFF
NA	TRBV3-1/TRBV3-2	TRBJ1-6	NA	TGTGCCAGCAGCGATCGGCCGGATAATTCACCCCTCCACTTT	CASSDRPDNSPLHF
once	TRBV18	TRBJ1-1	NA	TGTGCCAGCTCGCTCCCACCCCGAGGGGGAGCTTTCTTT	CASSLPPRGGAFF
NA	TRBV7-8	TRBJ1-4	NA	TGTGCCAGCAGCCCCCCATCCTTGGGAAATGAAAAACTGTTTTTT	CASSPPSLGNEKLFF
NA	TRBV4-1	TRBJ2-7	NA	TGCGCCAGCAGCCAAGATCTGGGCACTCCCTACGAGCAGTACTTC	CASSQDLGTPYEQYF
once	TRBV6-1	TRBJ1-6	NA	TGTGCCAGCAGTGAATTCGGGCGGCGCCCAGTGGTGGCCCTCCACTTT	CASSEFGRRPVVALHF
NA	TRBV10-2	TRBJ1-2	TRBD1	TGCGCCAGCAGTGAGATCTTGGGGACAGACACCTATGGCTACACCTTC	CASSEILGTDTYGYTF
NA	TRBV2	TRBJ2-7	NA	TGTGCCAGCAGTGATCGAGCACCTTACGAGCAGTACTTC	CASSDRAPYEQYF
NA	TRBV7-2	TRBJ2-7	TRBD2	TGTGCCAGCAGCTTAGACCCGAACGGGGGGTTAGGCTACGAGCAGTACTTC	CASSLDPNGGLGYEQYF
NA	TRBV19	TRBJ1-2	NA	TGTGCCAGTAGCCAAATACAGGGCATAATTATCTATGGCTACACCTTC	CASSQIQGIIIYGYTF
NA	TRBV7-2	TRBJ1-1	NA	TGTGCCAGCAGCCCTCAGGTGCGGGACATAAAGGCCACTGAAGCTTTCTTT	CASSPQVRDIKATEAFF
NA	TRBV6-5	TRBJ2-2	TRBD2	TGTGCCAGCAGAACCGGGACTAGCGGAGGCGGGGAGCTGTTTTTT	CASRTGTSGGGELFF
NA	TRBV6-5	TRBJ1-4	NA	TGTGCCAGCACAGTTGCAACTAATGAAAAACTGTTTTTT	CASTVATNEKLFF
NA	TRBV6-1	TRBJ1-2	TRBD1	TGTGCCAGCAGTGATTGGTGGACAGGGTCCTATGGCTACACCTTC	CASSDWWTGSYGYTF